These 19 T cell receptor beta chains were all obtained from the same sample, sequenced in a study of blood T cell repertoires in COVID-19. Data came from immunoSEQ multiplex PCR; TCRdb stores just in-frame clones and leaves some out. The sample holds roughly 100,000 clones; 85% are singletons and the top ten take about 1.8%. Material for sequencing was peripheral blood. The receptors shown here come from an older woman with active or convalescent COVID-19.

This chain connects TRBV11-3 to TRBJ2-1; D uncertain. V was clipped by 5 bases and J by 7 bases, with 15 bases between them. Germline values: CDR1 SGHNT, CDR2 YENEEA. The CDR3 has 14 amino acids. CDR3 protein: CASSINSPLNEQFF. The DNA of the CDR3 is TGTGCCAGCAGCATTAACAGCCCTCTGAATGAGCAGTTCTTC.

The J gene is TRBJ2-1, the V gene TRBV7-2, with 8 bases that match TRBD2. This CDR3 is 16 amino acids long. Germline V lookup: CDR1 SGHTA, CDR2 FQGNSA. Trimming removed 1 base from V and 2 bases from J; junction bases left unmatched: 4. CDR3 in DNA: TGTGCCAGCAGCTTAGGTAATAGCGGGACCTACAATGAGCAGTTCTTC. Translation: CASSLGNSGTYNEQFF.

The J gene is TRBJ1-3, the V gene TRBV5-4; maybe TRBD1 (6 bases). Between the trimmed V and J ends, which lost 4 bases and 4 bases, there was a span of 18 bases. The CDR3 has 16 residues. Germline V gene sequence: CDR1 SGHNT, CDR2 YYREEE (reference sequence). The CDR3 reads CASSPGAGQIGNTIYF. The CDR3 nucleotides are TGTGCCAGCAGCCCTGGCGCCGGACAGATCGGAAACACCATATATTTT.

This rearrangement joins TRBV5-1 to TRBJ2-2, with TRBD1 as a possible D gene (6 bases). Trimming pared 0 bases from V and 5 bases from J, leaving 11 bases between. Germline values: CDR1 SGHRS, CDR2 YFSETQ. This CDR3 comprises 15 residues. CDR3 sequence reads: CASSLATGQTGELFF. As DNA, the CDR3 is TGCGCCAGCAGCTTGGCAACAGGGCAAACCGGGGAGCTGTTTTTT.

The V and J genes are TRBV7-2 and TRBJ1-4, with a tentative D call TRBD1 (6 bases). Germline-derived CDR1 and CDR2 are SGHTA and FQGNSA. The CDR3 is 14 residues long. V shed 3 bases and J shed 4 bases, with 9 bases lying between them. The CDR3 loop is CASSLQGNNEKLFF. Written as DNA, the CDR3 is TGTGCCAGCAGCTTGCAGGGGAATAATGAAAAACTGTTTTTT. Combining the CDR3 with reference TRBV7-2 and TRBJ1-4 gives the whole variable domain GAGVSQSPSNKVTEKGKDVELRCDPISGHTALYWYRQSLGQGLEFLIYFQGNSAPDKSGLPSDRFSAERTGGSVSTLTIQRTQQEDSAVYLCASSLQGNNEKLFFGSGTQLSVL.

This chain joins TRBV30 and TRBJ1-6; TRBD1 matches 7 bases. Germline lookup yields CDR1 GTSNPN and CDR2 SVGIG (reference sequence). The length of the CDR3 is 14 residues. The trim removed 2 bases at V and 8 bases at J, leaving 6 bases unmatched. CDR3 coding DNA: TGTGCCTGGAGTCCGAGACAGGGTGATTCACCCCTCCACTTT. Its translation: CAWSPRQGDSPLHF.

This chain joins TRBV27 and TRBJ2-7; 8 positions match TRBD2. The CDR3 consists of 16 residues. CDR1 is MNHEY, CDR2 SMNVEV, per germline (reference sequence). V was pared by 7 bases and J by 3 bases, with 14 bases of the junction left unmatched. In DNA, the CDR3 is TGTGCCAGCACCCCCCCCGGGGCTAGCGGGTACTACGAGCAGTACTTC. Protein sequence: CASTPPGASGYYEQYF.

This chain connects TRBV5-1 to TRBJ2-7; the match to TRBD1 covers 8 bases. V shed 0 bases and J 2 bases; nucleotides not matched to a gene: 10. This CDR3 has 17 amino acids. Germline CDR1 and CDR2: SGHRS and YFSETQ. CDR3 sequence (DNA): TGCGCCAGCAGCTTGGAAGACAGGGGTCACTTTCCCTACGAGCAGTACTTC. Encoded protein: CASSLEDRGHFPYEQYF. Variable domain in full (rest from reference TRBV5-1 and TRBJ2-7): KAGVTQTPRYLIKTRGQQVTLSCSPISGHRSVSWYQQTPGQGLQFLFEYFSETQRNKGNFPGRFSGRQFSNSRSEMNVSTLELGDSALYLCASSLEDRGHFPYEQYFGPGTRLTVT.

The chain links TRBV3-1 (or the pseudogene TRBV3-2) to TRBJ1-5; 8 nucleotides agree with TRBD1. The CDR3 is 15 residues long. The ends lost 1 base at V and 4 bases at J; junction bases unmatched: 3. Germline loops: CDR1 LGHDT, CDR2 YNNKEL (reference sequence). CDR3 sequence reads: CASSQGTGGNQPQHF. Written as DNA, the CDR3 is TGTGCCAGCAGCCAAGGCACAGGGGGGAATCAGCCCCAGCATTTT.

The chain is built from TRBV28 and TRBJ1-1, with a tentative D call TRBD1 (6 bases). Germline CDR1 is MDHEN and CDR2 is SYDVKM. The CDR3 totals 15 residues. The germline V and J ends were trimmed by 8 bases and 4 bases, with 20 bases remaining between them. As DNA, the CDR3 is TGTGCCAGCCCTCCGGCAGGGGAAACGATCACTGAAGCTTTCTTT. Protein sequence: CASPPAGETITEAFF.

The chain joins TRBV9 to TRBJ1-1; D is uncertain. The CDR3 extends over 13 amino acids. The germline CDR1 and CDR2 sequences are SGDLS and YYNGEE. Trimming pared 5 bases from V and 2 bases from J, leaving 10 bases between. CDR3: CASSSLPNTEAFF. CDR3 in DNA: TGTGCCAGCAGTTCCCTACCAAACACTGAAGCTTTCTTT.

The chain employs TRBV28 and TRBJ2-7; 8 bases line up with TRBD2. The CDR3 totals 13 residues. V lost 9 bases and J lost 3; bases outside the gene matches: 7. CDR1 and CDR2 (germline): MDHEN, SYDVKM. The CDR3 DNA follows: TGTGCCAGGGGTCCGGGGGGGAACTACGAGCAGTACTTC. This sequence encodes CARGPGGNYEQYF. The variable domain in full, completed from reference TRBV28 and TRBJ2-7, reads DVKVTQSSRYLVKRTGEKVFLECVQDMDHENMFWYRQDPGLGLRLIYFSYDVKMKEKGDIPEGYSVSREKKERFSLILESASTNQTSMYLCARGPGGNYEQYFGPGTRLTVT.

The gene calls are TRBV7-2 and TRBJ1-2; tentative D call: TRBD1 (5 bases). V lost 5 bases to trimming and J lost 1 base, with 11 bases between them. CDR1 SGHTA and CDR2 FQGNSA come from the germline V gene. This CDR3 has 14 residues. The chain's CDR3 is CASSVDSFNYGYTF. The CDR3 DNA reads as TGTGCCAGCAGCGTAGACAGCTTTAACTATGGCTACACCTTC.

The chain is built from TRBV9 and TRBJ2-1; D may be TRBD2 (5 bases). Per the germline V gene, CDR1 is SGDLS and CDR2 is YYNGEE. This CDR3 is built from 15 residues. The V and J ends lost 2 bases and 0 bases respectively, with 9 bases between them. The CDR3 region has the DNA TGTGCCAGCAGCGTTACGGGAAGCTCCTACAATGAGCAGTTCTTC. Amino acids: CASSVTGSSYNEQFF.

This sequence joins TRBV28 and TRBJ1-2; TRBD1 aligns across 7 bases. The CDR3 totals 17 residues. The J segment lost 4 bases and the V segment lost 1 base, leaving 12 bases of the junction unmatched. In germline, CDR1 is MDHEN, CDR2 SYDVKM. The CDR3 is CASSLYLGGQTGYGYTF. CDR3 bases: TGTGCCAGCAGTTTATATTTGGGGGGACAGACAGGCTATGGCTACACCTTC.

The chain uses TRBV5-1 and TRBJ1-1; tentatively, D is TRBD1 (6 bases). The CDR3 sequence is 13 residues long. V dropped 7 bases and J dropped 3 bases, with 13 bases sitting between them. The germline CDR1 and CDR2 sequences are SGHRS and YFSETQ. The CDR3 region is CASSRPGDTEAFF. CDR3 coding DNA: TGCGCCAGCTCCCGTCCAGGGGACACTGAAGCTTTCTTT.

The chain is built from TRBV7-8 and TRBJ1-1, with 7 nucleotides matching TRBD1. CDR3 length: 15 amino acids. CDR1 is SGHVS, CDR2 FQNEAQ, per germline. The trim removed 5 bases at V and 5 bases at J, leaving 11 bases unmatched. The CDR3 loop reads CASSLPDRAGTEAFF. The CDR3 coding sequence is TGTGCCAGCAGCCTCCCCGACAGGGCTGGGACTGAAGCTTTCTTT.

As for this clone: Other nucleotide sequences from this sample produce the same CDR3. The rearrangement links TRBV5-1 to TRBJ2-1; 9 nucleotides line up with TRBD2. The CDR3 runs 15 residues. V gave up 4 bases and J gave up 4 bases; unmatched junction bases: 6. Germline values: CDR1 SGHRS, CDR2 YFSETQ. CDR3 sequence: CASSPSAGGYNEQFF. The CDR3 coding sequence is TGCGCCAGCAGCCCCTCGGCGGGAGGGTACAATGAGCAGTTCTTC.

The rearrangement joins TRBV5-1 to TRBJ2-2, with a possible D match to TRBD1 (5 bases). Trimming removed 2 bases from V and 1 base from J, with 9 bases in between. Germline-derived CDR1 and CDR2 are SGHRS and YFSETQ. The CDR3 contains 15 residues. The CDR3 nucleotides read TGCGCCAGCAGCTTACCGCAGGGGAACACCGGGGAGCTGTTTTTT. Protein: CASSLPQGNTGELFF.